These 10 T cell receptor beta chains were all obtained from the same sample, sequenced in a study of blood T cell repertoires in COVID-19. Clones were read by immunoSEQ multiplex PCR, and TCRdb kept only the in-frame ones, dropping some. The top ten hold approximately 6.4% of the sample, which has about 50,000 clones, approximately 85% seen once. Source material: peripheral blood. These receptors were collected from a man between 60 and 75 years old with acute or convalescent COVID-19.

The CDR3 region is CASTEGQGVEAFF. CDR3 coding DNA: TGCGCCAGCACCGAGGGACAGGGGGTTGAAGCTTTCTTT. The chain uses TRBV10-2 and TRBJ1-1; TRBD1 matches at 11 bases. The CDR3 spans 13 residues. Germline-derived CDR1 and CDR2 are WSHSY and SAAADI. V was pared by 7 bases and J by 7 bases, with 5 bases of the junction left unmatched.

This chain connects TRBV5-1 to TRBJ2-2; 9 bases match TRBD2. CDR1 is SGHRS and CDR2 is YFSETQ in the germline V gene. V trimming: 4 bases; J trimming: 5 bases; junction bases outside the gene matches: 12. This CDR3 region has 17 residues. The DNA for the CDR3 is TGCGCCAGCAGCCTCTCCGGCGGGAGGGCGGGAACCGGGGAGCTGTTTTTT. Protein: CASSLSGGRAGTGELFF.

This chain uses TRBV29-1 with TRBJ2-1; 8 nucleotides agree with TRBD1. CDR1 is SQVTM, CDR2 ANQGSEA, per germline. V lost 2 bases to trimming and J lost 1 base; unmatched junction nucleotides: 1. The CDR3 has 14 residues. CDR3 sequence: CSVERDRSYNEQFF. The DNA of the CDR3 is TGCAGCGTTGAAAGGGACAGGTCCTACAATGAGCAGTTCTTC.

The rearrangement uses TRBV19 and TRBJ2-1; 11 bases fit TRBD2. Germline lookup yields CDR1 LNHDA and CDR2 SQIVND (reference sequence). V trimming: 5 bases; J trimming: 4 bases; junction bases outside the gene matches: 19. This CDR3 contains 20 residues. The CDR3 loop reads CASSPPSTGLAVYYYNEQFF. The CDR3 coding sequence is TGTGCCAGTAGTCCCCCAAGCACGGGACTAGCGGTTTACTATTACAATGAGCAGTTCTTC.

The chain joins TRBV6-6 to TRBJ1-6; 7 nucleotides align to TRBD1. The CDR3 consists of 19 residues. The junction had 16 bases not matched to a gene; V was cut back by 5 bases and J by 3 bases. Germline V CDR1 and CDR2: MNHNY, SVGAGI (reference sequence). The chain's CDR3 is CASSLRQGSRWVYNSPLHF. The CDR3 DNA reads as TGTGCCAGCAGTCTACGACAGGGCTCCCGGTGGGTCTATAATTCACCCCTCCACTTT.

The DNA for the CDR3 is TGTGCCAGCAGTCCGACAGGGACTAAAAACATTCAGTACTTC. It specifies CASSPTGTKNIQYF. The genes are TRBV6-6 and TRBJ2-4, with a tentative D call TRBD1 (7 bases). The CDR3 is made up of 14 amino acids. Trimming cost V 5 bases and J 4 bases, with 12 bases left between them. Germline CDR1 is MNHNY and CDR2 is SVGAGI (reference sequence).

The rearrangement links TRBV14 to TRBJ1-4, with D possibly matching TRBD1 (5 bases). The germline gives CDR1 SGHDN, CDR2 FVKESK. V gave up 3 bases and J gave up 5 bases, with 13 bases separating them. This CDR3 is 15 amino acids long. CDR3 in DNA: TGTGCCAGCAGCCACCTAGGGGATCACAATGAAAAACTGTTTTTT. The encoded protein is CASSHLGDHNEKLFF.

The chain has TRBV28 and TRBJ2-7; 13 bases line up with TRBD2. The CDR3 runs 15 residues. Germline V lookup: CDR1 MDHEN, CDR2 SYDVKM. The V and J ends lost 6 bases and 4 bases, in that order; junction bases with no gene match: 6. The CDR3 reads CASSPWTSGRYEQYF. CDR3 nucleotides: TGTGCCAGCAGCCCCTGGACTAGCGGGAGATACGAGCAGTACTTC.

The V and J genes are TRBV2 and TRBJ1-5; 7 bases fit TRBD1. The CDR3 length is 14 residues. The germline V gene has CDR1 SNHLY and CDR2 FYNNEI. Trimming cost V 6 bases and J 7 bases; bases outside gene matches: 9. The CDR3 region is CASSEFRGAQPQHF. As DNA, the CDR3 is TGTGCCAGCAGCGAGTTCAGGGGGGCCCAGCCCCAGCATTTT.

V gene TRBV24-1 combines with J gene TRBJ2-5, with 10 bases identical to TRBD1. Losses at the gene ends were 4 bases for V and 6 bases for J; bases not matched to a gene: 7. This CDR3 has 15 residues. Germline V lookup: CDR1 KGHDR, CDR2 SFDVKD. In DNA form, the CDR3 reads TGTGCCACCAGTGACCCCGGACAGGGGGTGAAGACCCAGTACTTC. This translates into CATSDPGQGVKTQYF.